This T cell receptor beta chain was identified during a study of beta chain features in type 1 diabetes. Study results and limitations: Shorter TCRB CDR3s, moderately but significantly so, were found in Type 1 diabetes patients in all four CD4+ subsets. Any PCR bias toward short templates would affect both groups alike.

cDNA synthesis used the whole RNA isolate, giving expressed TCRB sequences. Repertoires were generated with immunoSEQ multiplex PCR, while TCRdb's copy carries only in-frame clones and drops some. The sample includes under 300,000 clones, under 8.5% of them seen just once. This clone was found a few times. Antigen unknown. This CDR3 is built from 13 residues. Per germline, CDR1 SGHTA and CDR2 FQGNSA. Trimming took 7 bases from V and 0 from J, leaving 4 bases between them. Each sorted population was over 98% pure. The chain combines TRBV7-2 with TRBJ2-6, with D unclear. Material: central memory CD4+ T cells from blood. The receptor's source is a woman aged 18-35 years in good health. DNA for the CDR3: TGTGCCAGCATCCTCTCTGGGGCCAACGTCCTGACTTTC. Translating it yields CASILSGANVLTF.